This T cell receptor beta chain is from a study of blood T cell repertoires in COVID-19. The CDR3 contains 12 residues. V lost 6 bases, J lost 5 bases, and 8 bases lay in between. CDR1 and CDR2 from the germline V gene are MDHEN and SYDVKM. This clone has a handful of counts. Authors' processing steps: Reference gene primer amplification gave nucleated cell count estimates. The protocol was immunoSEQ multiplex PCR, while the TCRdb copy is restricted to in-frame clones and leaves out a portion. The DNA was the basis for D and trimming; V, J and clone size are from that table. The sample has about 160,000 clones, roughly 84% seen once; the top ten hold approximately 7.7%. Across under 25 US areas, participants ranged in age from roughly 18 to 95 years.

The sequenced material came from PBMCs or T cells enriched from blood (not recorded which). The TCR comes from a woman between 45 and 65 years old who had recovered from COVID-19. The chain employs TRBV28 and TRBJ2-1; possible D gene TRBD2, 5 bases. For the CDR3, the DNA is TGTGCCAGCAGGGAGGCCCACAATGAGCAGTTCTTC. It translates to CASREAHNEQFF.